The sequence of this TCR beta chain was determined in a study of blood T cell repertoires in COVID-19. At the level of the study: PBMCs, B-cell-depleted T cells, or T cells provided the cDNA or gDNA that made up the material.

Repertoires were generated with immunoSEQ multiplex PCR, while TCRdb's copy carries only in-frame clones and drops some. Of 250,000 to 350,000 clones listed, over 75% are singletons. Germline CDR1 is LNHDA and CDR2 is SQIVND (reference sequence). This CDR3 region has 15 residues. V lost 5 bases, J lost 2 bases, and 8 bases stayed unmatched. The chain uses TRBV19 and TRBJ2-5, with 7 bases identical to TRBD1. Sequencing was carried out using peripheral blood. The sequence came from a woman aged 55-70 years with acute or convalescent COVID-19. The CDR3 nucleotides read TGTGCCAGTAGTCGACCCGGGACAGTACAAGAGACCCAGTACTTC. Its translation is CASSRPGTVQETQYF.